Listed below are T cell receptor beta chains from one sample, sequenced in a study of shared clonotypes between healthy human individuals. Repertoires were generated with immunoSEQ multiplex PCR, while TCRdb's copy carries only in-frame clones and drops some. Of about 580,000 clones listed, 95% to 98% were seen once; the top ten hold 0.3%. The sequenced sample consisted of naive CD8+ T cells sorted from blood. Receptors were obtained from a man aged 30-40 years in good health. CDR3s include the opening cysteine and the closing phenylalanine or tryptophan. The order of the fields is J gene, clone size, D gene, V gene, CDR3 protein, CDR3 DNA. The D gene is left open where the match is weak. The listing skips clone size in some rows; elsewhere it reads once, few, many or a size class.

>TRBJ2-7|-|TRBD2|TRBV4-1
CASSQQTSGSREQYF
TGCGCCAGCAGCCAACAGACTAGCGGGAGTCGCGAGCAGTACTTC
>TRBJ2-1|-|-|TRBV27
CASSPGLRLHNEQFF
TGTGCCAGCTCTCCCGGGCTCCGCCTCCACAATGAGCAGTTCTTC
>TRBJ2-3|-|-|TRBV7-3
CASSPIFSKAEDTDTQYF
TGTGCCAGCAGCCCAATATTCTCAAAAGCGGAAGACACAGATACGCAGTATTTT
>TRBJ2-7|-|TRBD2|TRBV7-9
CASSPYIAGGLYEQYF
TGTGCCAGCAGTCCCTATATAGCGGGAGGGCTATACGAGCAGTACTTC
>TRBJ2-7|-|TRBD1|TRBV6-5
CASSPQGAVEQYF
TGTGCCAGCAGTCCGCAGGGGGCGGTCGAGCAGTACTTC
>TRBJ2-7|once|TRBD1|TRBV16
CASTRPGDRGLYEQYF
TGTGCCAGCACCAGGCCCGGGGACAGGGGGCTTTACGAGCAGTACTTC
>TRBJ1-1|-|-|TRBV5-1
CASSEDGTEAFF
TGCGCCAGCAGCGAAGACGGAACTGAAGCTTTCTTT
>TRBJ2-7|-|TRBD2|TRBV7-6
CASSLALSGRYEQYF
TGTGCCAGCAGCTTAGCGCTTAGCGGGAGGTACGAGCAGTACTTC
>TRBJ2-1|-|TRBD1|TRBV9
CASSTGTGGVDEQFF
TGTGCCAGCAGCACCGGGACAGGGGGAGTCGATGAGCAGTTCTTC
>TRBJ2-3|-|-|TRBV29-1
CSVEGGGGRDSTDTQYF
TGCAGCGTTGAAGGAGGTGGTGGCAGGGATAGCACAGATACGCAGTATTTT
>TRBJ2-7|-|-|TRBV15
CATSRDRISSYEQYF
TGTGCCACCAGCAGAGATAGGATTTCCTCCTACGAGCAGTACTTC
>TRBJ2-7|-|-|TRBV15
CATSVTPTAPYEQYF
TGTGCCACCAGCGTCACCCCGACGGCCCCCTACGAGCAGTACTTC
>TRBJ1-5|-|-|TRBV9
CASSGGESNQPQHF
TGTGCCAGCAGCGGGGGGGAAAGCAATCAGCCCCAGCATTTT
>TRBJ2-5|-|-|TRBV28
CASRISPGRGQETQYF
TGTGCCAGCAGAATATCCCCGGGACGGGGACAAGAGACCCAGTACTTC
>TRBJ2-1|-|TRBD2|TRBV2
CAIQSGRVDNEQFF
TGTGCCATCCAGAGCGGGAGAGTCGACAATGAGCAGTTCTTC
>TRBJ2-7|-|-|TRBV11-2
CASSLDSRAGLYYEQYF
TGTGCCAGCAGCTTAGATAGTAGAGCAGGGCTTTATTACGAGCAGTACTTC
>TRBJ1-4|-|-|TRBV7-6
CASSLVRTTNEKLFF
TGTGCCAGCAGCTTAGTTCGGACAACTAATGAAAAACTGTTTTTT
>TRBJ2-7|-|-|TRBV5-1
CASRFGDSYEQYF
TGCGCCAGCAGGTTCGGGGATTCCTACGAGCAGTACTTC
>TRBJ1-2|few|TRBD1|TRBV28
CASTPTPDRAGYTF
TGTGCCAGCACCCCCACGCCAGACAGGGCAGGCTACACCTTC
>TRBJ2-1|-|-|TRBV7-9
CASSLALNEQFF
TGTGCCAGCAGCTTAGCGCTTAATGAGCAGTTCTTC
>TRBJ2-1|once|-|TRBV7-9
CASSTSVSYNEQFF
TGTGCCAGCAGCACTAGTGTCTCCTACAATGAGCAGTTCTTC
>TRBJ2-5|-|TRBD1|TRBV2
CASPRDRSGTQYF
TGTGCCAGTCCTCGGGACAGATCGGGGACCCAGTACTTC
>TRBJ2-1|-|TRBD2|TRBV7-9
CASSLAQRDKFF
TGTGCCAGCAGCTTAGCGCAGCGGGATAAGTTCTTC
>TRBJ2-2|-|-|TRBV9
CASTDRLNTGELFF
TGTGCCAGCACAGACAGGCTGAACACCGGGGAGCTGTTTTTT
>TRBJ2-7|-|-|TRBV7-3
CASSLIPRDEQYF
TGTGCCAGCAGCTTAATCCCTAGGGACGAGCAGTACTTC
>TRBJ1-1|once|TRBD1|TRBV27
CASSLLQGSPTEAFF
TGTGCCAGCAGCCTTTTACAGGGGTCACCCACTGAAGCTTTCTTT
>TRBJ1-1|-|-|TRBV2
CASLVGTEAFF
TGTGCCAGCCTGGTGGGAACTGAAGCTTTCTTT
>TRBJ2-1|-|TRBD2|TRBV2
CASSLGLAYNEQFF
TGTGCCAGCAGTCTGGGACTAGCGTACAATGAGCAGTTCTTC
>TRBJ1-2|-|TRBD1|TRBV7-9
CASSLATGHLYGYTF
TGTGCCAGCAGCTTAGCGACAGGGCACCTCTATGGCTACACCTTC
>TRBJ2-7|-|-|TRBV4-1
CASSQDWTTSPEHF
TGCGCCAGCAGCCAAGATTGGACTACGAGCCCGGAGCACTTC